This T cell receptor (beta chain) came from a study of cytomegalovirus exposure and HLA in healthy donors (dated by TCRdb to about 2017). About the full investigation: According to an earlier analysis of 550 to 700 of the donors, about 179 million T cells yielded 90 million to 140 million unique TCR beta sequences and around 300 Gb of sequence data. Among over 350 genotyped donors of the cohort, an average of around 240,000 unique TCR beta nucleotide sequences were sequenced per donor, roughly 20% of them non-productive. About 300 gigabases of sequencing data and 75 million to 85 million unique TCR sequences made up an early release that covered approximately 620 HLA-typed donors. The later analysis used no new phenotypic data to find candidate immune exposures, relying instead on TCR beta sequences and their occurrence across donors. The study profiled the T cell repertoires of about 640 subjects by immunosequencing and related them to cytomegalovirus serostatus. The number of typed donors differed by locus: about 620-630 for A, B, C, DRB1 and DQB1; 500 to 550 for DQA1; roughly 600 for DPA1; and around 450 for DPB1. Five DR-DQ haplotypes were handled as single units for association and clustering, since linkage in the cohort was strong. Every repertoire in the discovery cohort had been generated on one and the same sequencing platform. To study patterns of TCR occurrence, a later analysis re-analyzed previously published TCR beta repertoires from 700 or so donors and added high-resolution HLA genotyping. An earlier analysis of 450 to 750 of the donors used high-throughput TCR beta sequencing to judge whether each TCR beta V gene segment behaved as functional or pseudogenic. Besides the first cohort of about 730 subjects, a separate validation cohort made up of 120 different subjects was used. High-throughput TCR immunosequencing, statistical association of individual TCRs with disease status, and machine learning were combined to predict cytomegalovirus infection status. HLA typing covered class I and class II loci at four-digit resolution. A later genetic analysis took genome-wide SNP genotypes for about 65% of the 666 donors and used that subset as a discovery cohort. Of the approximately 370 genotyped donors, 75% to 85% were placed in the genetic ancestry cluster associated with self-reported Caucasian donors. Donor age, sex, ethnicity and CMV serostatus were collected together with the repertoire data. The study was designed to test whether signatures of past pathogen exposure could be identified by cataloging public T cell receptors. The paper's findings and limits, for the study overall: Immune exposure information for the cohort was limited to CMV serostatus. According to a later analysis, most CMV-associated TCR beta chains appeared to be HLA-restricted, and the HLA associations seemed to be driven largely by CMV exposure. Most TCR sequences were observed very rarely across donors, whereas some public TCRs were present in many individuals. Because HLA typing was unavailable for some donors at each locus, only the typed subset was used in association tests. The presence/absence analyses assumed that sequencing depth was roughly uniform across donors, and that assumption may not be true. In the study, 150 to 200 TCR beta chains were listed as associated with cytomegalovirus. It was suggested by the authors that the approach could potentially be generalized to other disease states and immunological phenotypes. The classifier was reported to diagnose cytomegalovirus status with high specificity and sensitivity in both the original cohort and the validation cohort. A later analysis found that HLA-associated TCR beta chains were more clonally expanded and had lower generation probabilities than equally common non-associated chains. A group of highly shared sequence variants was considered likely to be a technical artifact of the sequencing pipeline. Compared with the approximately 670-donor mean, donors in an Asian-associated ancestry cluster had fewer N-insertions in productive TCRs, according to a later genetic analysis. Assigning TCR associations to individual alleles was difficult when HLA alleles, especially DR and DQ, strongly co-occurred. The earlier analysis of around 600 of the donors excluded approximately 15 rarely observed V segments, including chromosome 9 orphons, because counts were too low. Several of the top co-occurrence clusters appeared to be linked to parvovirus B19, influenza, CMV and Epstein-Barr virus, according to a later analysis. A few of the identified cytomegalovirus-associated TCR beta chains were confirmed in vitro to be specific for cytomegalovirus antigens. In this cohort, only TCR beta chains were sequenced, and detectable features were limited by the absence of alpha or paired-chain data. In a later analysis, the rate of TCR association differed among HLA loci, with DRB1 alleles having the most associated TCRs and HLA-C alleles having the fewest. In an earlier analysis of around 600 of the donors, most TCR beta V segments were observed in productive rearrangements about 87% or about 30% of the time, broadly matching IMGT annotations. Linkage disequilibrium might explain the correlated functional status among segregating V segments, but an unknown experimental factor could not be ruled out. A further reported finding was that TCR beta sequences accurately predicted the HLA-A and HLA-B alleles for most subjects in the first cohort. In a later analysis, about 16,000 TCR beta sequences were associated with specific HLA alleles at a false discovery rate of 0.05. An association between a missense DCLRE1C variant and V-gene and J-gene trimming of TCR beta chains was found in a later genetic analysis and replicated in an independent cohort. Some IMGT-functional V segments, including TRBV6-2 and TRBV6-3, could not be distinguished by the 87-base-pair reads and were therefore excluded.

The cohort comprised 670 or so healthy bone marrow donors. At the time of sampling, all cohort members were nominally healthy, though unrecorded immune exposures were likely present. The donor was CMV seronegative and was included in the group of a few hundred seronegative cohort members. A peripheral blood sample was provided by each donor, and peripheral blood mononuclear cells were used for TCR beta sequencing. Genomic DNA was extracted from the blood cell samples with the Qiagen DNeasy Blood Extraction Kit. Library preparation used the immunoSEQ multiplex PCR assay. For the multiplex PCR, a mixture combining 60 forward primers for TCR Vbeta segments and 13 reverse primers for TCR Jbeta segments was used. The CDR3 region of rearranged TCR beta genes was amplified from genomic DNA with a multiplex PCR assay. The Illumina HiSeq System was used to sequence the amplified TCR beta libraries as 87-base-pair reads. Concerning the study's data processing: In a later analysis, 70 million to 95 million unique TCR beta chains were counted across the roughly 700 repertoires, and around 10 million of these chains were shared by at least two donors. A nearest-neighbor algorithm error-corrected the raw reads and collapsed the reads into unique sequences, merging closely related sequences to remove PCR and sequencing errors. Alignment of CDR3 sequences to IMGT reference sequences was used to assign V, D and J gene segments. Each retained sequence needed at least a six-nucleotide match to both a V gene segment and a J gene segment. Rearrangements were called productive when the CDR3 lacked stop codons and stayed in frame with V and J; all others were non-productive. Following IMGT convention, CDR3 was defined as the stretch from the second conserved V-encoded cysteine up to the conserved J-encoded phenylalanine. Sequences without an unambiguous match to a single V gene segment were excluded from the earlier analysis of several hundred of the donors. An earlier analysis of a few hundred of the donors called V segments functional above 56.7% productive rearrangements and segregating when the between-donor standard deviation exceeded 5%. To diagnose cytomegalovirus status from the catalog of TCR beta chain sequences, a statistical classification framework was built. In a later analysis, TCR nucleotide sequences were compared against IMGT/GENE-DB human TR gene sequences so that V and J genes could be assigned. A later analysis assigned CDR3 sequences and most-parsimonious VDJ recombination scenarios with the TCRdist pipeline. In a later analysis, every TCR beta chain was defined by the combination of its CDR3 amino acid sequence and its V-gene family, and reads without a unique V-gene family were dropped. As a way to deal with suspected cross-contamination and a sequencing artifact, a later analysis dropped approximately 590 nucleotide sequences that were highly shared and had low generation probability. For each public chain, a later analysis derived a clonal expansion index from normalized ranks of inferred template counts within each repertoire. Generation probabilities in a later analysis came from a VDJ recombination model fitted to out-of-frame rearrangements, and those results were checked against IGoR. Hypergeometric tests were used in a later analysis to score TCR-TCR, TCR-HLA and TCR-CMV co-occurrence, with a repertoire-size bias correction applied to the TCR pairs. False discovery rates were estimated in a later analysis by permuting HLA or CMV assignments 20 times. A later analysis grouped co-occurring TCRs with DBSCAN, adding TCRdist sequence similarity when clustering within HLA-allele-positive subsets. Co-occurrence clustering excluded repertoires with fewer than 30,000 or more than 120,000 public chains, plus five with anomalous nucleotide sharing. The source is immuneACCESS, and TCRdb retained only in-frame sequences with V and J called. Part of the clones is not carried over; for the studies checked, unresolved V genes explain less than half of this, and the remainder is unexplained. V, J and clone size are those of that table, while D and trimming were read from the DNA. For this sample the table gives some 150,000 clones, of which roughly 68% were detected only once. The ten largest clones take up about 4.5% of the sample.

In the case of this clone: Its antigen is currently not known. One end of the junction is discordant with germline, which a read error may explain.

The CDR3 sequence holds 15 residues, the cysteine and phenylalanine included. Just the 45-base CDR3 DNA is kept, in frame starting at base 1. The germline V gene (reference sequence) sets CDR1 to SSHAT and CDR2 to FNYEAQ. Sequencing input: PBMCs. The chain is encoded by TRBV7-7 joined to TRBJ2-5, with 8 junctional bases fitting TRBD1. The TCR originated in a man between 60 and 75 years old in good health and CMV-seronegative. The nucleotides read TGTGCTAGCAGCTTAGCGGACAGGGACCAAGAGACCCAGTACTTC. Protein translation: CASSLADRDQETQYF.